The 32 T cell receptor beta chains given below trace back to one sample, sequenced in a study of shared clonotypes between healthy human individuals (TCRdb year 2020). Library method: the immunoSEQ multiplex PCR assay. TCRdb retrieved this table from immuneACCESS and kept in-frame rearrangements only. Not all clones are present; in checked studies, unresolved V genes account for under half, and no reason is known for the remainder. This sample comprises roughly 650,000 clones, about 96% of them detected only once. The top ten constitute 0.057% of the sample. The sequencing sample was made of naive CD4+ T cells sorted from blood. This sample's cell subset or site label indicates: CD45RA+ positively selected. These receptors came from a woman younger than 45 in good health.

The table lists this clone with a count of one. This chain connects TRBV27 to TRBJ2-5; D unclear. Germline assignment: CDR1 MNHEY and CDR2 SMNVEV (reference sequence). The CDR3 covers 13 residues. The V and J ends lost 6 bases and 5 bases respectively, with 13 bases between them. CDR3 nucleotide sequence: TGTGCCAGCAGGACGTGGGCCCGGGAGACCCAGTACTTC. This encodes CASRTWARETQYF.

The chain joins TRBV5-1 to TRBJ2-1; no firm D call. CDR3 length equals 18 residues. With 2 bases removed from V and 0 bases from J, the gap between germline ends came to 18 bases. Germline CDR1 is SGHRS and CDR2 is YFSETQ. CDR3 DNA sequence: TGCGCCAGCAGCTTTTTATTCGACTCGTCTAGCTCCTACAATGAGCAGTTCTTC. Translating gives CASSFLFDSSSSYNEQFF.

The chain couples TRBV9 to TRBJ2-6; a possible D gene is TRBD1 (6 bases). The germline V gene has CDR1 SGDLS and CDR2 YYNGEE. The V gene lost 4 bases and the J gene lost 1 base, with 30 bases spanning the gap. CDR3 length: 22 residues. The CDR3 region has the DNA TGTGCCAGCAGCTCCCAGGGGTTACAAGCCGAAACGTCCGGTTCTGGGGCCAACGTCCTGACTTTC. Encoded protein: CASSSQGLQAETSGSGANVLTF.

The genes are TRBV6-6 and TRBJ1-5; TRBD1 is a possible D gene (6 bases). The germline V gene encodes CDR1 MNHNY and CDR2 SVGAGI (reference sequence). V was shortened by 6 bases and J by 3 bases, with 15 bases between the two germline ends. The CDR3 spans 15 residues. CDR3 bases: TGTGCCAGCAGAGACCCCGCAGGGGTCAATCAGCCCCAGCATTTT. Translated, it gives CASRDPAGVNQPQHF.

The chain uses TRBV7-8 and TRBJ1-1; D unresolved. V lost 2 bases to trimming and J lost 8 bases, with 24 bases between them. Per the germline V gene, CDR1 is SGHVS and CDR2 is FQNEAQ. This CDR3 is 17 amino acids long. The CDR3 spells CASSLKSRTDRVPEAFF. DNA of the CDR3: TGTGCCAGCAGCTTAAAGTCTAGGACCGACCGGGTCCCCGAAGCTTTCTTT.

The chain combines TRBV4-2 with TRBJ1-5; 7 nucleotides agree with TRBD1. Germline trimming cut 0 bases from V and 4 bases from J; bases unmatched to any gene: 9. CDR1 is LGHNA, CDR2 YNFKEQ, per germline. CDR3 length: 17 residues. The CDR3 nucleotides are TGTGCCAGCAGCCAAGAAGGGGGAGGGGACAGTAATCAGCCCCAGCATTTT. Translated: CASSQEGGGDSNQPQHF.

The J gene is TRBJ2-5, the V gene TRBV5-1, with D perhaps matching TRBD1 or TRBD2 (5 bases each). The J call is uncertain, as TRBJ2-7 better fits the DNA end. This CDR3 has 13 residues. Germline V gene data show CDR1 as SGHRS and CDR2 as YFSETQ. Here the CDR3 reads CASRLPGTDEQYF. The CDR3, as DNA: TGCGCCAGCAGACTCCCGGGGACGGACGAGCAGTACTTC.

The rearrangement joins TRBV28 to TRBJ2-7; 11 bases fit TRBD1. The germline CDR1 and CDR2 sequences are MDHEN and SYDVKM. The CDR3 runs 14 residues. The junction had 9 bases not matched to a gene; V was cut back by 7 bases and J by 7 bases. CDR3 protein: CASNLGQGVGEQYF. The CDR3 region has the DNA TGTGCCAGCAACCTGGGACAGGGGGTAGGGGAGCAGTACTTC.

The chain couples TRBV5-4 to TRBJ1-1; TRBD1 might be the D (6 bases). Germline V lookup: CDR1 SGHNT, CDR2 YYREEE (reference sequence). The CDR3 loop spans 12 amino acids. Trimming shortened V by 3 bases and J by 11 bases, and 14 bases separated the two germline ends. The CDR3 DNA sequence: TGTGCCAGCAGCTGGGCGGGGGCGGCGGCTTTCTTT. Translation: CASSWAGAAAFF.

The V gene is TRBV7-2, the J gene TRBJ2-7; TRBD1 matches 8 bases. The CDR3 spans 16 residues. The V and J ends lost 0 bases and 1 base, in that order; junction bases with no gene match: 5. Germline CDR1 SGHTA, CDR2 FQGNSA. The CDR3 loop reads CASSLAARTGSYEQYF. The DNA of the CDR3 is TGTGCCAGCAGCTTAGCGGCTAGGACAGGGTCCTACGAGCAGTACTTC.

The chain recombines TRBV6-6 with TRBJ1-5, with D maybe TRBD1 (5 bases). This CDR3 comprises 15 residues. The germline V gene has CDR1 MNHNY and CDR2 SVGAGI (reference sequence). V dropped 10 bases and J dropped 6 bases, with 22 bases sitting between them. The CDR3 spells CATSRTRAESQPQHF. The CDR3 DNA reads TGTGCCACATCCCGGACACGGGCGGAAAGTCAGCCCCAGCATTTT.

The chain is built from TRBV28 and TRBJ2-7; D remains ambiguous. The CDR3 is made up of 14 amino acids. CDR1 is MDHEN, CDR2 SYDVKM, per germline. V lost 5 bases and J lost 0, with 11 bases in between. The CDR3 DNA follows: TGTGCCAGCAGTCCCCACAGTTACTCCTACGAGCAGTACTTC. This translates into CASSPHSYSYEQYF.

V gene TRBV5-1 combines with J gene TRBJ1-2; D gene unclear. Germline CDR1 reads SGHRS; CDR2 reads YFSETQ. The CDR3 extends over 13 amino acids. Trimming took 0 bases from V and 3 from J, leaving 6 bases between them. CDR3 coding DNA: TGCGCCAGCAGCTTGGCTACAGACTATGGCTACACCTTC. Its translation: CASSLATDYGYTF. Together with reference TRBV5-1 and TRBJ1-2, the CDR3 gives the full variable domain: KAGVTQTPRYLIKTRGQQVTLSCSPISGHRSVSWYQQTPGQGLQFLFEYFSETQRNKGNFPGRFSGRQFSNSRSEMNVSTLELGDSALYLCASSLATDYGYTFGSGTRLTVV.

The chain combines TRBV6-6 with TRBJ2-1; D possibly corresponds to TRBD2 (5 bases). V lost 6 bases to trimming and J lost 4 bases, with 16 bases between them. Germline V gives CDR1 MNHNY, CDR2 SVGAGI (reference sequence). The CDR3 extends over 15 amino acids. The CDR3 region is CASSPPLGVYNEQFF. CDR3 nucleotide sequence: TGTGCCAGCAGCCCCCCACTGGGAGTTTACAATGAGCAGTTCTTC.

This clone was detected only once. V usage is TRBV28 and J usage is TRBJ1-4, with unresolved D. Per the germline V gene, CDR1 is MDHEN and CDR2 is SYDVKM. The CDR3 runs 14 residues. With 2 bases removed from V and 7 bases from J, the gap between germline ends came to 11 bases. The CDR3 spells CASSLHFKVEKLFF. The CDR3 DNA reads as TGTGCCAGCAGTTTACATTTTAAGGTTGAAAAACTGTTTTTT.

The J gene is TRBJ2-7, the V gene TRBV29-1; D is unresolved. This CDR3 is built from 13 residues. Between the trimmed V and J ends, which lost 1 base and 2 bases, there was a span of 9 bases. Germline V gene data show CDR1 as SQVTM and CDR2 as ANQGSEA. In DNA, the CDR3 is TGCAGCGTTGAAGGGGCCACAACCTACGAGCAGTACTTC. Protein sequence: CSVEGATTYEQYF.

This chain links TRBV5-4 with TRBJ2-6; weak D call: TRBD1 (5 bases). Looked up from germline, CDR1 is SGHNT and CDR2 is YYREEE (reference sequence). The CDR3 runs to 17 residues. Trimming shortened V by 5 bases and J by 1 base, and 16 bases separated the two germline ends. The CDR3 DNA is TGTGCCAGCAGTGGGGCAATCCCCCAATCTGGGGCCAACGTCCTGACTTTC. Amino acids: CASSGAIPQSGANVLTF.

The chain links TRBV7-8 to TRBJ2-1, with 12 bases identical to TRBD2. Germline-derived CDR1 and CDR2 are SGHVS and FQNEAQ. V was pared by 5 bases and J by 8 bases, with 7 bases of the junction left unmatched. The CDR3 has 15 residues. The CDR3 DNA reads as TGTGCCAGCAGCCACCGGACTAGCGGGATACATGAGCAGTTCTTC. It specifies CASSHRTSGIHEQFF. Together with reference TRBV7-8 and TRBJ2-1, the CDR3 gives the full variable domain: GAGVSQSPRYKVAKRGQDVALRCDPISGHVSLFWYQQALGQGPEFLTYFQNEAQLDKSGLPSDRFFAERPEGSVSTLKIQRTQQEDSAVYLCASSHRTSGIHEQFFGPGTRLTVL.

The rearrangement links TRBV9 to TRBJ2-3; 7 positions match TRBD1. Germline assignment: CDR1 SGDLS and CDR2 YYNGEE. This CDR3 region has 17 residues. J lost 0 bases, V lost 4 bases, and 11 bases had no gene match. The CDR3 is CASSQTGTGVSTDTQYF. The CDR3 bases are TGTGCCAGCAGCCAAACAGGTACAGGGGTAAGCACAGATACGCAGTATTTT.

The chain has TRBV27 and TRBJ2-1; tentatively, D is TRBD2 (6 bases). V gave up 0 bases and J gave up 8 bases, with 11 bases separating them. From germline, CDR1 is MNHEY and CDR2 SMNVEV (reference sequence). This CDR3 is built from 14 residues. The CDR3 spells CASSLSEGVDEQFF. The CDR3 DNA reads TGTGCCAGCAGTTTATCGGAGGGAGTGGATGAGCAGTTCTTC.

This chain links TRBV7-9 with TRBJ2-2; D is ambiguous. Trimming removed 6 bases at V and 2 bases at J, with 4 bases between. This CDR3 is built from 12 residues. Per germline, CDR1 SEHNR and CDR2 FQNEAQ (reference sequence). CDR3: CASRANTGELFF. The CDR3, as DNA: TGTGCCAGCAGAGCAAACACCGGGGAGCTGTTTTTT. Looking up the rest from reference TRBV7-9 and TRBJ2-2 gives the full variable domain: DTGVSQNPRHKITKRGQNVTFRCDPISEHNRLYWYRQTLGQGPEFLTYFQNEAQLEKSRLLSDRFSAERPKGSFSTLEIQRTEQGDSAMYLCASRANTGELFFGEGSRLTVL.

The chain's CDR3 is CASRTVGNTEAFF. CDR3 DNA: TGCGCCAGCAGGACGGTGGGGAACACTGAAGCTTTCTTT. The chain employs TRBV5-1 and TRBJ1-1; D is unresolved. This CDR3 has 13 residues. Germline V lookup: CDR1 SGHRS, CDR2 YFSETQ. Trimming removed 5 bases at V and 1 base at J, with 9 bases between.

The rearrangement links TRBV2 to TRBJ1-2; a possible D gene is TRBD1 (6 bases). The CDR3 is 14 residues long. The V end was cut by 3 bases, the J end by 4 bases, with 12 bases between. The germline gives CDR1 SNHLY, CDR2 FYNNEI. The CDR3 nucleotides are TGTGCCAGCAGTGACGGGGGGGCCGTCTATGGCTACACCTTC. Its protein is CASSDGGAVYGYTF.

The rearrangement links TRBV5-6 to TRBJ2-7; TRBD1 might be the D (5 bases). This CDR3 is 15 amino acids long. Trimming pared 0 bases from V and 3 bases from J, leaving 13 bases between. Germline CDR1 and CDR2: SGHDT and YYEEEE. The CDR3 bases are TGTGCCAGCAGCTTGGGCCCAGGGCAGGTCTACGAGCAGTACTTC. This codes for CASSLGPGQVYEQYF.

The chain recombines TRBV6-5 with TRBJ1-3; 7 bases match TRBD1. V shed 6 bases, J shed 2 bases, and the junction held 4 bases outside the gene matches. The CDR3 is 14 amino acids. Looked up from germline, CDR1 is MNHEY and CDR2 is SVGAGI. CDR3 protein: CASSRDRAGNTIYF. CDR3 nucleotides: TGTGCCAGCAGCCGAGACAGGGCTGGAAACACCATATATTTT.

Comments on this clone: Other DNA sequences in the sample encode the same CDR3. J is TRBJ1-2 and V is TRBV9; D unresolved. Trimming took 3 bases from V and 2 from J, leaving 2 bases between them. Per the germline V gene, CDR1 is SGDLS and CDR2 is YYNGEE. This CDR3 is 11 amino acids long. The CDR3 spells CASSANYGYTF. The CDR3 nucleotides are TGTGCCAGCAGCGCAAACTATGGCTACACCTTC.

In regard to this clone: The sample has other DNA sequences that encode this CDR3 too. This chain links TRBV28 with TRBJ2-7, with D perhaps matching TRBD1 (5 bases). Deletions cut 3 bases from V and 6 bases from J, with 9 bases between. CDR3 length: 12 amino acids. The germline CDR1 and CDR2 sequences are MDHEN and SYDVKM. The CDR3, as DNA: TGTGCCAGCAGTTTGTCAGGGTTCGAGCAGTACTTC. Encoded protein: CASSLSGFEQYF.

The chain recombines TRBV2 with TRBJ2-7, with D tentatively TRBD2 (5 bases). This CDR3 region has 13 residues. V shed 8 bases and J shed 2 bases, with 13 bases lying between them. Germline V gives CDR1 SNHLY, CDR2 FYNNEI. In nucleotides, the CDR3 is TGTGCCAGCGTTTCGGGGATTCCCTACGAGCAGTACTTC. It translates to CASVSGIPYEQYF.

As concerns this clone: This same CDR3 is encoded by further DNA sequences in the sample. The chain couples TRBV18 to TRBJ2-3; D remains unclear. CDR3 length equals 13 residues. Germline V gene sequence: CDR1 KGHSH, CDR2 LQKENI. V was clipped by 1 base and J by 3 bases, with 5 bases between them. CDR3 DNA sequence: TGTGCCAGCTCACCACGAGGAACAGATACGCAGTATTTT. This translates into CASSPRGTDTQYF.

The gene calls are TRBV29-1 and TRBJ2-3; D call uncertain. Trimming cost V 2 bases and J 1 base, with 10 bases left between them. The CDR3 has 14 residues. Per the germline V gene, CDR1 is SQVTM and CDR2 is ANQGSEA. The CDR3 loop is CSVEKGRGTDTQYF. CDR3 DNA sequence: TGCAGCGTTGAAAAGGGAAGGGGCACAGATACGCAGTATTTT.

V gene TRBV6-5 combines with J gene TRBJ1-5; tentative D call: TRBD1 (6 bases). Germline assignment: CDR1 MNHEY and CDR2 SVGAGI. The CDR3 spans 14 residues. With 7 bases removed from V and 1 base from J, the gap between germline ends came to 11 bases. The CDR3 nucleotides read TGTGCCAGCAAACCCACAGGGAGCAATCAGCCCCAGCATTTT. Protein product: CASKPTGSNQPQHF.

The V gene is TRBV30, the J gene TRBJ2-7; D is unclear. V dropped 2 bases and J dropped 4 bases, with 12 bases sitting between them. Germline assignment: CDR1 GTSNPN and CDR2 SVGIG (reference sequence). The CDR3 length is 13 residues. CDR3 loop: CAWSRQPRYEQYF. Here the CDR3 DNA reads TGTGCCTGGAGTCGGCAGCCCCGTTACGAGCAGTACTTC.